This T cell receptor beta chain stems from a study of blood T cell repertoires in COVID-19 (dated by TCRdb to the early 2020s). Regarding the complete study: Collaborator samples came from the United States, Italy and Spain and covered acute and convalescent phases of COVID-19. Sample metadata almost always included a de-identified subject ID, COVID-19 status, age in years and sex. The repertoires were released in a freely available public database intended as a resource for research on the immune response to SARS-CoV-2. The samples were drawn from the first 160 participants of the ongoing ImmuneRACE study and from over 950 subjects provided by 6 global collaborators. Where available, HLA class I and class II types were obtained from metadata supplied by the sample provider rather than from assay-based typing. Subjects who had been exposed to COVID-19, were actively infected with it, or had recovered from it provided the deeply sampled blood TCRbeta repertoires that made up the dataset. The prospective study material was composed of cDNA or gDNA derived from T cells, B-cell-depleted T cells, or PBMCs.

Beyond this particular receptor, the publication reports: The quantity of clinical and demographic metadata differed by source and by participant and was supplied without curation.

Whole blood was collected in K2EDTA tubes by collaborating institutions according to the institutions' own protocols. Collaborator samples were shipped for TCRbeta analysis as frozen whole blood, isolated PBMCs, or DNA extracted from either sample type. TCRbeta CDR3 regions were amplified from genomic DNA using the immunoSEQ Assay, a bias-controlled multiplex PCR. The original methods were these. The number of nucleated cells in each sample was estimated by amplification of reference gene primers within the assay. Sequence reads were collapsed and filtered to measure the absolute abundance of every unique TCRbeta CDR3 rearrangement. For each sample, productive Simpson clonality was calculated as the square root of Simpson's diversity index over productive rearrangements. Sourced from immuneACCESS, this table was stored by TCRdb with only in-frame sequences that have V and J called. A share of the clones is absent; for the studies checked, an unresolved V gene accounts for under half, and the remainder has no known explanation. V, J and clone size are taken as reported in that table, and D and trimming were inferred from the DNA itself. In this sample the table shows some 77,000 clones, 81% of which occur a single time. Of the sample, around 20% is held by the ten largest clones.

For this clone: The antigen this receptor binds is unknown. There are no base qualities to consult, and no much larger clone falls within one base.

The receptor comes from a woman aged 65 to 85 with acute or convalescent COVID-19. The sequencing input was peripheral blood.

In nucleotide form, the sequence is TGTGCCAGCAGTCCGCAGGGGCTAGCGGGAGGGCTAGGAGATACGCAGTATTTT. Translation gives CASSPQGLAGGLGDTQYF. The chain is encoded by TRBV6-2 or TRBV6-3 joined to TRBJ2-3; TRBD2 matches 12 bases in the middle. V ends up 5 bases short and J 5 bases short, with an unmatched junction base count of 14. As encoded in the germline V gene, CDR1 is MNHEY while CDR2 is SVGEGT. Including the terminal cysteine and phenylalanine, the CDR3 comprises 18 residues. The only DNA kept is the CDR3, 54 bases in frame from the first base.